Below, 29 T cell receptor beta chains from the same sample are listed, as sequenced in a study of vaccination and CD4 T cells after COVID-19. Regarding treatment: approximately 9-day PBMC culture with coronavirus spike peptide pools or control peptides (ViraFEST assay). For these receptors, no antigen is known. Cultured CD4+ T-cell DNA underwent Oncomine TCR Beta short-read sequencing. MiXCR was run by TCRdb on the PCR reads, yielding one entry per CDR3 protein. The repertoire holds over 10,000 distinct CDR3 sequences, with 35% to 45% as singletons. Sample: cultured CD4+ T cells from blood. These receptor sequences come from a human donor with COVID-19.

The V call is TRBV19, the J call TRBJ2-5; 7 nucleotides match TRBD1. CDR3 length equals 14 residues. V trimming: 6 bases; J trimming: 3 bases; junction bases outside the gene matches: 7. CDR1 is LNHDA, CDR2 SQIVND, per germline (reference sequence). The CDR3 DNA is TGTGCCAGTAGCAGACCTACAGGGGAAGAGACCCAGTACTTC. Encoded protein: CASSRPTGEETQYF.

The chain carries TRBV10-1 and TRBJ1-5; possible D gene TRBD1, 6 bases. The CDR3 is made up of 17 amino acids. V was clipped by 4 bases and J by 4 bases, with 20 bases between them. Germline CDR1 reads WNHNN; CDR2 reads SYGVQD (reference sequence). CDR3 sequence reads: CASSGGGPGDGNQPQHF. Written as DNA, the CDR3 is TGCGCCAGCAGTGGGGGGGGGCCAGGAGATGGGAATCAGCCCCAGCATTTT.

V and J are TRBV20-1 and TRBJ1-5; 8 bases are a match to TRBD1. CDR1 DFQATT and CDR2 SNEGSKA come from the germline V gene (reference sequence). V was pared by 2 bases and J by 7 bases, with 1 base of the junction left unmatched. The CDR3 has 12 residues. The CDR3 loop reads CSARSGGQPQHF. The CDR3, as DNA: TGCAGTGCTAGATCAGGGGGCCAGCCCCAGCATTTT.

CDR3 amino acids: CASTTFGGANTEAFF. The CDR3 nucleotides are TGTGCCAGCACCACGTTCGGGGGGGCGAACACTGAAGCTTTCTTT. The chain recombines TRBV6-1 with TRBJ1-1; the D gene is possibly TRBD1 (6 bases). Germline CDR1 and CDR2: MNHNS and SASEGT. The V end lost 7 bases, the J end lost 1 base, and 16 bases lay between the germline ends. CDR3 length: 15 residues.

This chain connects TRBV30 to TRBJ2-7; either TRBD1 or TRBD2 may supply D (5 bases each). This CDR3 region has 13 residues. V was cut by 0 bases and J by 4 bases, with 10 bases left in between. In germline, CDR1 is GTSNPN, CDR2 SVGIG (reference sequence). CDR3 sequence reads: CAWSVEGPYEQYF. The CDR3 DNA is TGTGCCTGGAGTGTAGAGGGGCCTTACGAGCAGTACTTC.

The chain employs TRBV19 and TRBJ2-1; 13 bases align to TRBD2. The germline V gene has CDR1 LNHDA and CDR2 SQIVND (reference sequence). CDR3 length: 19 residues. V lost 5 bases, J lost 0 bases, and 10 bases stayed unmatched. CDR3 in amino acids: CASSGRLAGGPSSYNEQFF. The CDR3 nucleotides are TGTGCCAGTAGTGGCCGACTAGCGGGGGGACCAAGCTCCTACAATGAGCAGTTCTTC.

This clonotype has only a few counts. The V gene is TRBV30, the J gene TRBJ1-1; 9 bases align to TRBD1. Germline lookup yields CDR1 GTSNPN and CDR2 SVGIG (reference sequence). The V segment lost 2 bases and the J segment 1 base; nucleotides outside the gene matches: 11. The CDR3 contains 17 residues. The CDR3 loop reads CAWSPQGAHRSNTEAFF. CDR3 DNA sequence: TGTGCCTGGAGTCCACAGGGGGCGCATAGGTCGAACACTGAAGCTTTCTTT. The variable domain in full, with the rest retrieved from reference TRBV30 and TRBJ1-1, is SQTIHQWPATLVQPVGSPLSLECTVEGTSNPNLYWYRQAAGRGLQLLFYSVGIGQISSEVPQNLSASRPQDRQFILSSKKLLLSDSGFYLCAWSPQGAHRSNTEAFFGQGTRLTVV.

This clonotype was counted a few times. The chain is built from TRBV20-1 and TRBJ2-2; weak D call: TRBD2 (6 bases). This CDR3 has 15 residues. The V gene lost 6 bases and the J gene lost 1 base, with 15 bases spanning the gap. Germline V CDR1 and CDR2: DFQATT, SNEGSKA (reference sequence). As DNA, the CDR3 is TGCAGTGCGTCGGGACTTCAAAGGAACACCGGGGAGCTGTTTTTT. It encodes CSASGLQRNTGELFF.

The chain joins TRBV9 to TRBJ1-3; D is undetermined. V was cut by 2 bases and J by 4 bases, with 10 bases left in between. The CDR3 sequence is 14 residues long. Germline values: CDR1 SGDLS, CDR2 YYNGEE. The CDR3 sequence is CASSVGSSGNTIYF. In DNA form, the CDR3 reads TGTGCCAGCAGCGTGGGGAGTTCCGGAAACACCATATATTTT.

This clonotype was found a few times. The chain links TRBV27 to TRBJ1-5; no clear D gene. Germline-derived CDR1 and CDR2 are MNHEY and SMNVEV (reference sequence). V lost 1 base and J lost 4, with 20 bases in between. The CDR3 is 18 amino acids. The CDR3 sequence is CASSLYPPGPPGNQPQHF. The DNA of the CDR3 is TGTGCCAGCAGTTTATACCCCCCCGGCCCCCCTGGGAATCAGCCCCAGCATTTT.

In its sample, this clonotype was seen a few times. This sequence joins TRBV5-1 and TRBJ2-7, with a possible D match to TRBD1 (6 bases). The length of the CDR3 is 15 residues. Germline V gene data show CDR1 as SGHRS and CDR2 as YFSETQ. Deletions cut 0 bases from V and 0 bases from J, with 10 bases between. The CDR3 sequence is CASSLDPRGSYEQYF. DNA of the CDR3: TGCGCCAGCAGCTTGGATCCCAGGGGCTCCTACGAGCAGTACTTC.

This clonotype was counted only a few times. CDR3 DNA: TGTGCCAGCACCGACAGCTCTCGGGGAAACTATGGCTACACCTTC. It yields the protein CASTDSSRGNYGYTF. The chain is built from TRBV6-1 and TRBJ1-2; perhaps TRBD1 as D (5 bases). Germline V gene lookup returns CDR1 MNHNS and CDR2 SASEGT. V lost 7 bases and J lost 2, with 17 bases in between. This CDR3 has 15 residues.

This clonotype has a handful of counts. The chain joins TRBV7-2 to TRBJ2-1; D assignment may be TRBD1 or TRBD2 (5 bases each). Germline V lookup: CDR1 SGHTA, CDR2 FQGNSA. CDR3 size: 15 residues. Trimming pared 2 bases from V and 5 bases from J, leaving 13 bases between. This CDR3 is CASSLLEGRDNEQFF. The CDR3 bases are TGTGCCAGCAGCTTACTCGAGGGGCGGGACAATGAGCAGTTCTTC. The variable domain in full, with the rest retrieved from reference TRBV7-2 and TRBJ2-1, is GAGVSQSPSNKVTEKGKDVELRCDPISGHTALYWYRQSLGQGLEFLIYFQGNSAPDKSGLPSDRFSAERTGGSVSTLTIQRTQQEDSAVYLCASSLLEGRDNEQFFGPGTRLTVL.

The genes are TRBV10-1 and TRBJ2-3; no firm D call. The CDR3 is 15 residues long. Trimming removed 6 bases from V and 4 bases from J, with 17 bases in between. Germline V CDR1 and CDR2: WNHNN, SYGVQD (reference sequence). DNA for the CDR3: TGCGCCAGCAGCAACCATAAGACTGGGTCAGATACGCAGTATTTT. Residues: CASSNHKTGSDTQYF.

The V call is TRBV6-1, the J call TRBJ1-6, with D maybe TRBD1 (5 bases). Deletions cut 6 bases from V and 6 bases from J, with 9 bases between. Germline V gives CDR1 MNHNS, CDR2 SASEGT. CDR3 size: 13 residues. CDR3 nucleotide sequence: TGTGCCAGCAGAGGGGACGGTAATTCACCCCTCCACTTT. It encodes CASRGDGNSPLHF.

This chain joins TRBV5-4 and TRBJ1-2; TRBD1 matches at 9 bases. The V and J ends lost 0 bases and 8 bases, in that order; junction bases with no gene match: 5. The CDR3 loop spans 14 amino acids. CDR1 is SGHNT and CDR2 is YYREEE in the germline V gene (reference sequence). As DNA, the CDR3 is TGTGCCAGCAGCTTGGACGGGACAGGGCTGGGCTACACCTTC. Translating gives CASSLDGTGLGYTF.

This sequence joins TRBV7-2 and TRBJ2-1; 9 bases fit TRBD2. V lost 9 bases to trimming and J lost 6 bases; unmatched junction nucleotides: 0. The CDR3 has 11 residues. Germline CDR1 and CDR2: SGHTA and FQGNSA. The CDR3 region is CASSGGNEQFF. DNA for the CDR3: TGTGCCAGTAGCGGGGGCAATGAGCAGTTCTTC.

This clonotype has more than one count but fewer than ten. The V call is TRBV20-1, the J call TRBJ2-7, with D perhaps assigned TRBD1 or TRBD2 (5 bases each). Trimming shortened V by 3 bases and J by 5 bases, and 11 bases separated the two germline ends. This CDR3 has 12 amino acids. Germline V gene data show CDR1 as DFQATT and CDR2 as SNEGSKA (reference sequence). CDR3 region: CSASGGNHEQYF. CDR3 DNA sequence: TGCAGTGCTAGTGGGGGAAACCACGAGCAGTACTTC.

This clonotype has only a few counts. The CDR3 DNA reads TGTGCCACCAGCAACCTACAAGGCACTGAAGCTTTCTTT. This encodes CATSNLQGTEAFF. This chain links TRBV15 with TRBJ1-1; no definite D call. This CDR3 contains 13 residues. V was clipped by 4 bases and J by 4 bases, with 10 bases between them. CDR1 is LNHNV, CDR2 YYDKDF, per germline (reference sequence).

The V gene is TRBV5-4, the J gene TRBJ1-2; 7 nucleotides match TRBD1. The length of the CDR3 is 14 residues. J gave up 8 bases and V 4 bases, and 11 bases lay outside the gene matches. Germline V lookup: CDR1 SGHNT, CDR2 YYREEE (reference sequence). This CDR3 reads CASSPGQVREGYTF. DNA for the CDR3: TGTGCCAGCAGCCCCGGACAGGTTCGGGAGGGCTACACCTTC.

The J gene is TRBJ2-5, the V gene TRBV5-1; D unresolved. Germline V CDR1 and CDR2: SGHRS, YFSETQ. V lost 0 bases and J 2 bases, leaving 8 bases between the germline ends. The CDR3 runs to 14 residues. The CDR3 here is CASSLVPKQETQYF. The CDR3 DNA sequence: TGCGCCAGCAGCTTGGTACCAAAACAAGAGACCCAGTACTTC.

This clonotype was seen a single time. The chain combines TRBV5-6 with TRBJ2-3; 10 nucleotides match TRBD2. The V gene's germline CDR1 is SGHDT and CDR2 YYEEEE. The CDR3 sequence is 16 residues long. Unmatched junction bases numbered 3, after V lost 1 base and J lost 1 base. Here the CDR3 reads CASSLFLAGGTDTQYF. The CDR3, as DNA: TGTGCCAGCAGCTTGTTCCTAGCGGGGGGCACAGATACGCAGTATTTT.

This chain uses TRBV5-4 with TRBJ2-1; TRBD1 might be the D (5 bases). Germline V gives CDR1 SGHNT, CDR2 YYREEE (reference sequence). The CDR3 is made up of 17 amino acids. With 4 bases removed from V and 2 bases from J, the gap between germline ends came to 19 bases. CDR3 nucleotide sequence: TGTGCCAGCAGCAACGATCCTTCAGGGCTCCCCTACAATGAGCAGTTCTTC. It encodes CASSNDPSGLPYNEQFF.

This rearrangement joins TRBV20-1 to TRBJ2-5, with 8 bases lining up with TRBD2. In germline, CDR1 is DFQATT, CDR2 SNEGSKA (reference sequence). V shed 1 base and J 4 bases; nucleotides not matched to a gene: 2. This CDR3 region has 13 residues. The CDR3 coding sequence is TGCAGTGCTAGAGGCCTAGCGGGAGAGACCCAGTACTTC. It specifies CSARGLAGETQYF.

The rearrangement uses TRBV7-8 and TRBJ1-5; D call uncertain. The CDR3 loop spans 15 amino acids. The V gene lost 5 bases and the J gene lost 7 bases, with 18 bases spanning the gap. Germline V CDR1 and CDR2: SGHVS, FQNEAQ. The CDR3 sequence is CASSVPGSRRQPQHF. Written as DNA, the CDR3 is TGTGCCAGCAGCGTACCGGGTTCCCGCCGACAGCCCCAGCATTTT.

This sequence joins TRBV5-1 and TRBJ2-1, with 9 bases identical to TRBD2. V was clipped by 0 bases and J by 5 bases; unmatched bases: 3. Germline V gene sequence: CDR1 SGHRS, CDR2 YFSETQ. The length of the CDR3 is 15 residues. CDR3 coding DNA: TGCGCCAGCAGCTTGGGCGGGGGGGCCCACAATGAGCAGTTCTTC. Translating gives CASSLGGGAHNEQFF.

The chain combines TRBV5-1 with TRBJ2-3, with 7 bases fitting TRBD1. The length of the CDR3 is 16 residues. Germline trimming cut 2 bases from V and 0 bases from J; bases unmatched to any gene: 6. The germline V gene has CDR1 SGHRS and CDR2 YFSETQ. Here the CDR3 reads CASSFRQGPSTDTQYF. For the CDR3, the DNA is TGCGCCAGCAGCTTCCGACAGGGACCTAGCACAGATACGCAGTATTTT.

The rearrangement links TRBV20-1 to TRBJ2-5; TRBD2 agrees at 10 bases. The CDR3 totals 15 residues. Germline trimming cut 6 bases from V and 7 bases from J; bases unmatched to any gene: 14. Germline assignment: CDR1 DFQATT and CDR2 SNEGSKA (reference sequence). The CDR3 protein is CSAVWASGGGGTQYF. CDR3 nucleotides: TGCAGTGCGGTTTGGGCTAGCGGGGGCGGCGGGACCCAGTACTTC.

The genes are TRBV28 and TRBJ1-5; D perhaps matches TRBD1 (5 bases). The germline CDR1 and CDR2 sequences are MDHEN and SYDVKM. Trimming took off 3 bases at V and 7 bases at J, with 10 bases between the two ends. CDR3 length: 13 amino acids. For the CDR3, the DNA is TGTGCCAGCAGTTTGCAGGGCAGACAGCCCCAGCATTTT. Protein sequence: CASSLQGRQPQHF.